Each of the 18 T cell receptor beta chains below was sequenced from the same sample in a study of beta chain features in type 1 diabetes. General study points: Moderate but significant shortening of TCRB CDR3s was recorded in all four CD4+ subsets from Type 1 diabetes patients.

These TCRs' antigens remain unknown. As every portion of the isolated RNA was reverse transcribed, the sequencing read expressed TCRB transcripts. The repertoire was sequenced with immunoSEQ multiplex PCR; TCRdb's copy has only in-frame clones and lacks some. This table holds some 350,000 clones, about 10% found once. The material sequenced was central memory CD4+ T cells from blood. The receptors come from a man aged 25-45 years with type 1 diabetes.

This clone was recorded many times. This sequence joins TRBV14 and TRBJ2-1; maybe TRBD1 (6 bases). V was clipped by 7 bases and J by 12 bases, with 19 bases between them. Germline assignment: CDR1 SGHDN and CDR2 FVKESK. This CDR3 has 13 residues. The CDR3 nucleotides are TGTGCCAGCACTACAGGGACCGGGATGCGGCAGTTCTTC. This translates into CASTTGTGMRQFF. The whole variable domain, remainder taken from reference TRBV14 and TRBJ2-1, is EAGVTQFPSHSVIEKGQTVTLRCDPISGHDNLYWYRRVMGKEIKFLLHFVKESKQDESGMPNNRFLAERTGGTYSTLKVQPAELEDSGVYFCASTTGTGMRQFFGPGTRLTVL.

The chain has TRBV7-9 and TRBJ2-2; a weak D match, TRBD1 (6 bases). Germline CDR1 reads SEHNR; CDR2 reads FQNEAQ (reference sequence). The CDR3 contains 15 residues. Deletions cut 5 bases from V and 9 bases from J, with 19 bases between. The CDR3 DNA reads as TGTGCCAGCAGCCTAGGGACACCCGGCGGTAGGGAGCTGTTTTTT. Translation gives CASSLGTPGGRELFF.

The rearrangement links TRBV5-5 to TRBJ2-7, with D perhaps matching TRBD1 (6 bases). The CDR3 runs 14 residues. In germline, CDR1 is SGHKS, CDR2 YYEKEE (reference sequence). Trimming pared 0 bases from V and 6 bases from J, leaving 13 bases between. The CDR3 bases are TGTGCCAGCAGCTTGGAAGGGGGTCGGGTCGAGCAGTACTTC. It translates to CASSLEGGRVEQYF.

This clone was counted ten times or more. V usage is TRBV28 and J usage is TRBJ2-1; 8 positions agree with TRBD1. The V gene end was trimmed by 2 bases and the J gene end by 9 bases; junction bases not matched to a gene: 3. Germline assignment: CDR1 MDHEN and CDR2 SYDVKM. The CDR3 length is 13 residues. The CDR3 nucleotides read TGTGCCAGCAGTTTACAGGGGGCGGGTGAGCAGTTCTTC. This gives the protein CASSLQGAGEQFF.

This clone was seen a few times. With a far larger clone one base away, a read error is the likely cause. Other nucleotide sequences from this sample produce the same CDR3. V and J are TRBV7-2 and TRBJ2-2; D gene ambiguous. Deletions cut 1 base from V and 3 bases from J, with 6 bases between. The CDR3 covers 14 residues. Germline loops: CDR1 SGHTA, CDR2 FQGNSA. This chain's CDR3 is CASSLGSDTGELFF. The CDR3 DNA is TGTGCCAGCAGCTTAGGGTCGGACACCGGGGAGCTGTTTTTT.

This clone was seen a handful of times. The CDR3 sequence: CASSIRTGGLNTEAFF. As DNA, the CDR3 is TGTGCCAGTAGTATTCGTACAGGGGGACTGAACACTGAAGCTTTCTTT. V and J are TRBV19 and TRBJ1-1; 8 bases are a match to TRBD1. This CDR3 contains 16 residues. Germline V gene data show CDR1 as LNHDA and CDR2 as SQIVND (reference sequence). V shed 3 bases and J 0 bases; nucleotides not matched to a gene: 6.

The CDR3 reads CASSLNDRSSGANVLTF. DNA for the CDR3: TGTGCCAGCAGCTTGAATGACAGAAGCTCTGGGGCCAACGTCCTGACTTTC. This rearrangement joins TRBV5-4 to TRBJ2-6; D perhaps matches TRBD1 (5 bases). The length of the CDR3 is 17 residues. Germline V gene sequence: CDR1 SGHNT, CDR2 YYREEE (reference sequence). Trimming took off 1 base at V and 0 bases at J, with 11 bases between the two ends.

The J gene is TRBJ2-7, the V gene TRBV29-1, with D perhaps matching TRBD1 or TRBD2 (5 bases each). The V end was cut by 4 bases, the J end by 2 bases, with 18 bases between. From germline, CDR1 is SQVTM and CDR2 ANQGSEA. This CDR3 has 15 amino acids. CDR3 residues: CSVVRFSGPPYEQYF. The CDR3 bases are TGCAGCGTTGTTCGCTTTTCGGGGCCTCCCTACGAGCAGTACTTC.

The genes are TRBV7-9 and TRBJ2-1; 9 bases line up with TRBD1. This CDR3 spans 15 amino acids. Germline assignment: CDR1 SEHNR and CDR2 FQNEAQ (reference sequence). V was pared by 5 bases and J by 0 bases, with 2 bases of the junction left unmatched. The CDR3 sequence is CASSPGQGSYNEQFF. CDR3 sequence (DNA): TGTGCCAGCAGCCCGGGACAGGGCTCCTACAATGAGCAGTTCTTC. The full variable domain, completed using reference TRBV7-9 and TRBJ2-1, is DTGVSQNPRHKITKRGQNVTFRCDPISEHNRLYWYRQTLGQGPEFLTYFQNEAQLEKSRLLSDRFSAERPKGSFSTLEIQRTEQGDSAMYLCASSPGQGSYNEQFFGPGTRLTVL.

In this sample, this clone turned up many times. The CDR3 protein is CASSSDDFSGNTIYF. The CDR3 DNA is TGCGCCAGCAGCTCAGACGACTTCTCTGGAAACACCATATATTTT. J is TRBJ1-3 and V is TRBV5-1, with D unclear. CDR1 and CDR2 (germline): SGHRS, YFSETQ. This CDR3 has 15 residues. Trimming pared 3 bases from V and 0 bases from J, leaving 10 bases between.

The V call is TRBV5-1, the J call TRBJ1-4; D uncertain. V was clipped by 4 bases and J by 8 bases, with 12 bases between them. The CDR3 is 13 amino acids. The V gene's germline CDR1 is SGHRS and CDR2 YFSETQ. The CDR3 region has the DNA TGCGCCAGCAGCCGAGGTCGAGGGGAAAAACTGTTTTTT. As protein: CASSRGRGEKLFF. Filled out from reference TRBV5-1 and TRBJ1-4, the complete variable domain reads KAGVTQTPRYLIKTRGQQVTLSCSPISGHRSVSWYQQTPGQGLQFLFEYFSETQRNKGNFPGRFSGRQFSNSRSEMNVSTLELGDSALYLCASSRGRGEKLFFGSGTQLSVL.

This sequence joins TRBV11-3 and TRBJ2-1; D unresolved. The CDR3 sequence is 13 residues long. The germline CDR1 and CDR2 sequences are SGHNT and YENEEA. Trimming left V 0 bases short and J 7 bases short, with 7 bases between. CDR3 bases: TGTGCCAGCAGCTTAGATGGATCAAATGAGCAGTTCTTC. This translates into CASSLDGSNEQFF.

This clone turned up a few times. The V call is TRBV4-3, the J call TRBJ2-1; 8 nucleotides line up with TRBD2. The CDR3 is 15 amino acids. Germline trimming cut 1 base from V and 8 bases from J; bases unmatched to any gene: 7. Germline V gene data show CDR1 as LGHNA and CDR2 as YSLEER. The CDR3 loop is CASSQAAGAVDEQFF. CDR3 coding DNA: TGCGCCAGCAGCCAAGCAGCGGGAGCGGTTGATGAGCAGTTCTTC.

V and J are TRBV7-3 and TRBJ2-1; TRBD2 agrees at 9 bases. Unmatched junction bases numbered 12, after V lost 5 bases and J lost 10 bases. Germline CDR1 and CDR2: SGHTA and FQGTGA. CDR3 length equals 15 residues. The CDR3 reads CASSKTSGPTAEQFF. The CDR3 DNA sequence: TGTGCCAGCAGCAAAACTAGCGGGCCCACCGCCGAGCAGTTCTTC.

This clone was observed many times. The V call is TRBV2, the J call TRBJ2-7; D may correspond to TRBD1 or TRBD2 (5 bases each). Per germline, CDR1 SNHLY and CDR2 FYNNEI. The length of the CDR3 is 14 residues. Trimming pared 4 bases from V and 7 bases from J, leaving 17 bases between. CDR3 nucleotide sequence: TGTGCCAGCAGTGCCCAGGGTCCGGGGCGGGAGCAGTACTTC. Its translation is CASSAQGPGREQYF.

The rearrangement uses TRBV19 and TRBJ2-1, with 9 bases matching TRBD1. CDR1 LNHDA and CDR2 SQIVND come from the germline V gene (reference sequence). V trimming: 5 bases; J trimming: 4 bases; junction bases outside the gene matches: 15. This CDR3 region has 18 residues. The DNA for the CDR3 is TGTGCCAGTAGTTTTGGCTACCTGGGACAGGGCCCTTACAATGAGCAGTTCTTC. It yields the protein CASSFGYLGQGPYNEQFF.

The table lists this clone with a few counts. V and J are TRBV7-3 and TRBJ1-5; D is possibly TRBD1 (5 bases). The CDR3 has 13 residues. The germline V gene encodes CDR1 SGHTA and CDR2 FQGTGA. With 6 bases removed from V and 6 bases from J, the gap between germline ends came to 12 bases. DNA for the CDR3: TGTGCCAGCAGTTTGGACGGGGGTCAGCCCCAGCATTTT. Translated, it gives CASSLDGGQPQHF. Full variable domain (remainder filled in from reference TRBV7-3 and TRBJ1-5): GAGVSQTPSNKVTEKGKYVELRCDPISGHTALYWYRQSLGQGPEFLIYFQGTGAADDSGLPNDRFFAVRPEGSVSTLKIQRTERGDSAVYLCASSLDGGQPQHFGDGTRLSIL.

This clone was recorded a few times. V and J are TRBV5-1 and TRBJ2-7; D might be TRBD2 (6 bases). CDR1 is SGHRS, CDR2 YFSETQ, per germline. The CDR3 has 16 amino acids. Trimming took off 6 bases at V and 6 bases at J, with 25 bases between the two ends. The CDR3 DNA reads as TGCGCCAGCAAAGCCGGGACTCTACGAGTTGCTGGCGAGCAGTACTTC. Translated: CASKAGTLRVAGEQYF.